This TCR beta chain emerged from a study of cytomegalovirus exposure and HLA in healthy donors. Findings and caveats of the study: HLA allele associations emerged for fewer than 20,000 TCR beta sequences in a later analysis, at 0.05 false discovery rate. Sequencing had likely introduced a cluster of highly shared sequence variants as an artifact. It was shown in a later analysis that HLA-associated TCR beta chains were more clonally expanded than other, equally common chains. A missense variant in DCLRE1C was later tied to TCR beta V- and J-gene trimming.

The PCR used 60 Vbeta and 13 Jbeta primers. The data were produced by immunoSEQ multiplex PCR, yet TCRdb's version contains in-frame clones alone and is incomplete. The table has about 180,000 clones, approximately 80% seen once. V lost 3 bases and J lost 3; bases outside the gene matches: 8. The CDR3 is made up of 17 amino acids. Germline V CDR1 and CDR2: SGHNT, YENEEA. Worth noting for this clone: The antigen is not known.

Specimen: PBMCs. The J gene is TRBJ2-2, the V gene TRBV11-3; the match to TRBD1 covers 9 bases. The receptor was isolated from a man between 18 and 29 years old in good health and CMV-seronegative. The CDR3 nucleotides are TGTGCCAGCAGCTTTACCCTCGGGACAGGGCACACCGGGGAGCTGTTTTTT. Its translation: CASSFTLGTGHTGELFF.